The rows below give T cell receptor beta chains drawn from one sample of a study of T cells in localized non-small cell lung cancer. Some clones are missing from TCRdb's copy, which holds only in-frame ones; the method was immunoSEQ multiplex PCR. The repertoire holds approximately 34,000 clones, with around 88% as singletons. The specimen comprised peripheral blood, sampled before any cancer treatment. These receptors were obtained from a woman aged 35-75 years with stage I lung adenocarcinoma. The CDR3 runs from the conserved cysteine through the conserved F or W. Each record gives: CDR3 DNA, CDR3 protein, J gene, V gene, clone size, D gene. D genes are given only for firm matches. The listing skips clone size in some rows; elsewhere it reads once, few, many or a size class.

CDR3 DNA: TGCGCCAGCAGCCAAGGAGGGACAGTCTCACCCCTCCACTTT
CDR3 protein: CASSQGGTVSPLHF
J gene: TRBJ1-6
V gene: TRBV4-1
clone size: .
D gene: TRBD1

CDR3 DNA: TGCGCCAGCAGCCAAGTAGGAGCAGGGATTCGCGGCTACACCTTC
CDR3 protein: CASSQVGAGIRGYTF
J gene: TRBJ1-2
V gene: TRBV4-3
clone size: .
D gene: .

CDR3 DNA: TGTGCCAGCAGCTTCACAAAGAGCTCTTCTGAAGCTTTCTTT
CDR3 protein: CASSFTKSSSEAFF
J gene: TRBJ1-1
V gene: TRBV7-3
clone size: .
D gene: .

CDR3 DNA: TGTGCCAGCAGGCATACAGGGGGCGCGGAGTATGGCTACACCTTC
CDR3 protein: CASRHTGGAEYGYTF
J gene: TRBJ1-2
V gene: TRBV27
clone size: .
D gene: TRBD1

CDR3 DNA: TGTGCCAGTAGTATAGGCGAACTAGGCTACACCTTC
CDR3 protein: CASSIGELGYTF
J gene: TRBJ1-2
V gene: TRBV19
clone size: .
D gene: .

CDR3 DNA: TGTGCCAGCAGCGATTTACAGGGTGGGGATGGCTACACCTTC
CDR3 protein: CASSDLQGGDGYTF
J gene: TRBJ1-2
V gene: TRBV5-4
clone size: once
D gene: .

CDR3 DNA: TGTGCCTGGAGTGCAAGCACCGCCAGAGCCCAGCATTTT
CDR3 protein: CAWSASTARAQHF
J gene: TRBJ1-5
V gene: TRBV30
clone size: .
D gene: .

CDR3 DNA: TGTGCCAGCAGCCACCGACAGACGCAGTATTTT
CDR3 protein: CASSHRQTQYF
J gene: TRBJ2-3
V gene: TRBV11-1
clone size: .
D gene: .

CDR3 DNA: TGTGCCAGCAGCCCGGTGGGCCTAGGTGGCTACACCTTC
CDR3 protein: CASSPVGLGGYTF
J gene: TRBJ1-2
V gene: TRBV5-6
clone size: .
D gene: .

CDR3 DNA: TGTGCCAGCAGCCAAGTGGCGGGGCTGAGCACAGATACGCAGTATTTT
CDR3 protein: CASSQVAGLSTDTQYF
J gene: TRBJ2-3
V gene: TRBV14
clone size: .
D gene: .

CDR3 DNA: TGTGCCAGCAGCCGCGGACAGGGACGAGATGGCTACACCTTC
CDR3 protein: CASSRGQGRDGYTF
J gene: TRBJ1-2
V gene: TRBV14
clone size: .
D gene: TRBD1

CDR3 DNA: TGTGCCACAAACCCGGGGGGGCCCCAGGTGGAGACCCAGTACTTC
CDR3 protein: CATNPGGPQVETQYF
J gene: TRBJ2-5
V gene: TRBV6-5
clone size: few
D gene: TRBD2

CDR3 DNA: TGTGCCAGCAGCTTAGCGAAACTAGCGGGGGGTGGAGATACGCAGTATTTT
CDR3 protein: CASSLAKLAGGGDTQYF
J gene: TRBJ2-3
V gene: TRBV11-1
clone size: .
D gene: TRBD2

CDR3 DNA: TGCAGCGCGACAGGGGCGAGGGCTAATGAAAAACTGTTTTTT
CDR3 protein: CSATGARANEKLFF
J gene: TRBJ1-4
V gene: TRBV29-1
clone size: once
D gene: TRBD1

CDR3 DNA: TGTGCCAGCAGCTTAGCTCGGACAGGGGACAACTACGAGCAGTACTTC
CDR3 protein: CASSLARTGDNYEQYF
J gene: TRBJ2-7
V gene: TRBV7-2
clone size: .
D gene: TRBD1

CDR3 DNA: TGTGCCAGCAGCTGGACTAGCCCTCAAGAGACCCAGTACTTC
CDR3 protein: CASSWTSPQETQYF
J gene: TRBJ2-5
V gene: TRBV6-5
clone size: .
D gene: TRBD2

CDR3 DNA: TGTGCCAGCAGTGAAGAGGGGGACTTCCACACCGGGGAGCTGTTTTTT
CDR3 protein: CASSEEGDFHTGELFF
J gene: TRBJ2-2
V gene: TRBV2
clone size: .
D gene: .

CDR3 DNA: TGTGCCAGCAGAGGCCACCTAGGCAATCAGCCCCAGCATTTT
CDR3 protein: CASRGHLGNQPQHF
J gene: TRBJ1-5
V gene: TRBV6-1
clone size: .
D gene: .

CDR3 DNA: TGTGCCAGCAGTTACTCGGCAGGGGCCTATGGCTACACCTTC
CDR3 protein: CASSYSAGAYGYTF
J gene: TRBJ1-2
V gene: TRBV6-6
clone size: .
D gene: .

CDR3 DNA: TGTGCCAGCAGTGTCGGGACAGTCCAAGAGACCCAGTACTTC
CDR3 protein: CASSVGTVQETQYF
J gene: TRBJ2-5
V gene: TRBV28
clone size: .
D gene: TRBD1

CDR3 DNA: TGTGCCAGCAAGGGAAGCGGGGGGCGCACCGGGGAGCTGTTTTTT
CDR3 protein: CASKGSGGRTGELFF
J gene: TRBJ2-2
V gene: TRBV2
clone size: .
D gene: TRBD2

CDR3 DNA: TGCGCCAGCAGCCGGGACTTGGCCGCTGGAAACACCATATATTTT
CDR3 protein: CASSRDLAAGNTIYF
J gene: TRBJ1-3
V gene: TRBV4-1
clone size: .
D gene: .

CDR3 DNA: TGTGCCAGCAGTGCCAGCCCAGGGAACACTGAAGCTTTCTTT
CDR3 protein: CASSASPGNTEAFF
J gene: TRBJ1-1
V gene: TRBV6-4
clone size: .
D gene: .

CDR3 DNA: TGTGCCAGCAGCTTGCAGGGGGGGCACACTGAAGCTTTCTTT
CDR3 protein: CASSLQGGHTEAFF
J gene: TRBJ1-1
V gene: TRBV7-8
clone size: once
D gene: TRBD1

CDR3 DNA: TGCGCCAGCAGCCCCCACAGGCCCAACACTGAAGCTTTCTTT
CDR3 protein: CASSPHRPNTEAFF
J gene: TRBJ1-1
V gene: TRBV4-3
clone size: once
D gene: .

CDR3 DNA: TGTGCCAGCAGCCATCCCGGGCAGGGGAACACTGAAGCTTTCTTT
CDR3 protein: CASSHPGQGNTEAFF
J gene: TRBJ1-1
V gene: TRBV11-1
clone size: .
D gene: .